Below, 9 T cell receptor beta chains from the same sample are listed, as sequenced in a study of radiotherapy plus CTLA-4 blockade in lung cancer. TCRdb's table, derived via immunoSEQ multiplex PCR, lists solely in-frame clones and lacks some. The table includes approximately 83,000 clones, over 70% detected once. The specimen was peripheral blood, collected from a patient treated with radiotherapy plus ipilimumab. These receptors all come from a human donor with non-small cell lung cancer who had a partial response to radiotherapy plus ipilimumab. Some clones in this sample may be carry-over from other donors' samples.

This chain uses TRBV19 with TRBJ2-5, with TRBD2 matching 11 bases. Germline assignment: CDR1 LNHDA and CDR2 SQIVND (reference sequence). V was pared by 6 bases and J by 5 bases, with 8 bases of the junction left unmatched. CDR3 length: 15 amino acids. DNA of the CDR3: TGTGCCAGTAGCGATACTAGCGGGAGCAGTGAGACCCAGTACTTC. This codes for CASSDTSGSSETQYF.

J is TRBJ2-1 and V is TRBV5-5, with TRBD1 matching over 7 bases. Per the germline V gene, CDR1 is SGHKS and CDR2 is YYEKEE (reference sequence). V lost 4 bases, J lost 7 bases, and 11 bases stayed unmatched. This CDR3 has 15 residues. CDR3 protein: CASSLMGQMINEQFF. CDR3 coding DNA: TGTGCCAGCAGCCTAATGGGACAGATGATTAATGAGCAGTTCTTC.

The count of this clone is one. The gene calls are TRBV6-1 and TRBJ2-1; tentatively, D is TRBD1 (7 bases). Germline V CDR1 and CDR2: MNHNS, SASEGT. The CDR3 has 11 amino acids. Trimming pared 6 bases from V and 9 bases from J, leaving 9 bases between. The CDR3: CASSQGGEQFF. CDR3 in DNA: TGTGCCAGCAGCCAGGGGGGTGAGCAGTTCTTC.

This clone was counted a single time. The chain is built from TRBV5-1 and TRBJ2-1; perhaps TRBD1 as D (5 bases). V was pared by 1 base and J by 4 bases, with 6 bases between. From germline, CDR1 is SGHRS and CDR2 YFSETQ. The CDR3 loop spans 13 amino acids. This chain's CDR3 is CASSLNRYNEQFF. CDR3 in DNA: TGCGCCAGCAGCTTGAACAGGTACAATGAGCAGTTCTTC.

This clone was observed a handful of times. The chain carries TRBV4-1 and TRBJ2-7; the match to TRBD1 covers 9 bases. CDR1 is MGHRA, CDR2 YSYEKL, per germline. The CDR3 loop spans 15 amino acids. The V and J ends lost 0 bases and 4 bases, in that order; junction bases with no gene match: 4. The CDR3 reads CASSQEGTGLYEQYF. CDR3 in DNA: TGCGCCAGCAGCCAAGAAGGGACAGGGCTTTACGAGCAGTACTTC.

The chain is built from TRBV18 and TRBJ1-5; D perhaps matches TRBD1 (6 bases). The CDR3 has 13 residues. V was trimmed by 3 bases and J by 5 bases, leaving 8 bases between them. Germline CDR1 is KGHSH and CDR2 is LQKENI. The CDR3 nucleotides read TGTGCCAGCTCACCGGACAGAGATCAGCCCCAGCATTTT. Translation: CASSPDRDQPQHF.

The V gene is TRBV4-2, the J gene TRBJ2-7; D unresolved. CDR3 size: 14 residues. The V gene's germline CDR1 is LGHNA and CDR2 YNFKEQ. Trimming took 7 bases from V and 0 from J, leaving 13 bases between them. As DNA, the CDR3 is TGTGCCAGCACCCTACCCCTAAGCTCCTACGAGCAGTACTTC. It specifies CASTLPLSSYEQYF.

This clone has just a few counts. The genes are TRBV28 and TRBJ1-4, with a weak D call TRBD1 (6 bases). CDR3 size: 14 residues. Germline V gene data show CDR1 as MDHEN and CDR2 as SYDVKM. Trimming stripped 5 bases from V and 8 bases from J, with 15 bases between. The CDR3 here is CASSQQGAREKLFF. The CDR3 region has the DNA TGTGCCAGCAGTCAACAGGGAGCTAGGGAAAAACTGTTTTTT.

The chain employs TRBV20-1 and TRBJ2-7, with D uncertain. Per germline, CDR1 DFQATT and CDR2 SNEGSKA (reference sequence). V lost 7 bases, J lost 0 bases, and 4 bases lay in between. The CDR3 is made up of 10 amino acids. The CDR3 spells CSVDSYEQYF. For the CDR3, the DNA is TGCAGTGTAGACTCCTACGAGCAGTACTTC.